These T cell receptor beta chains were read from a single sample in a study of control samples from healthy donors and cancer patients. Libraries were prepared by immunoSEQ multiplex PCR; TCRdb keeps only in-frame clonotypes and omits some of them. The top ten clones hold 1.7% of a sample with roughly 120,000 clones, around 93% of them seen once. Sample: PBMCs. The receptor source for this set is a middle-aged man with head and neck cancer. CDR3s leave out the opening cysteine and the closing phenylalanine or tryptophan. Fields, in order: clone size, V gene, CDR3 length, CDR3 protein. Clone size is given for some rows only: seen once, a few or many times, or a class if the clone is expanded.

>.|TRBV29-1|12
SVWDRGLTDEAF
>.|TRBV7-9|11
ASSLFLGDTQY
>once|TRBV11-1|13
ASSTRQGPNTEAF
>.|TRBV18|10
ASSLRGDEQY
>.|TRBV5-6|9
ASSSGETQY
>once|TRBV19|11
ASSTWRGYEQY
>.|TRBV3-1/TRBV3-2|10
ASSQEGHTIY
>.|TRBV6-2/TRBV6-3|12
ASSYGRRNTEAF
>once|TRBV11-2|14
ASSLEGGSSYNEQF
>.|TRBV6-5|12
ASTLRGSTDTQY
>.|TRBV6-5|13
ASRPGTGDSNEQF
>.|TRBV27|13
ASRPGTGGFQPQH
>once|TRBV18|13
ASSPNRDSAYEQY
>.|TRBV30|10
AWSTRGDIQY
>.|TRBV7-2|13
ASSPRNRGGQPQH
>.|TRBV6-2/TRBV6-3|14
ASSPGQIAFNEKLF
>.|TRBV5-6|10
ASSLSHEEAF
>once|TRBV5-6|14
ASSLGQGWVTGELF
>.|TRBV9|14
ASSVGNRENTGELF
>.|TRBV5-4|10
ASSPNSYEQY
>.|TRBV7-6|14
ASRPRLDIGTGELF
>.|TRBV7-3|14
ASSLSSGGALDTQY
>.|TRBV19|13
ASSIQVATNEKLF
>.|TRBV10-3|14
AISEGGGGSLETQY
>.|TRBV28|13
ASSRRTGSLNEQF
>.|TRBV7-6|14
ASSRTGIPYNSPLH
>.|TRBV5-5|14
ASSYRDRGGANVLT